This TCR beta chain originates from a study of T-cell reconstitution after alpha-beta-depleted transplantation in children. A library of TCRbeta sequences, prepared with unique molecular identifiers, was generated. TCRdb processed the PCR reads anew with MiXCR; each CDR3 protein has one entry. Here the sample spans around 360,000 distinct CDR3 sequences, over 9% being singletons. Trimming shortened V by 1 base and J by 6 bases, and 22 bases separated the two germline ends. The CDR3 loop spans 18 amino acids. The clonotype comes from a human donor who donated a stem cell graft to a child with acute lymphoblastic leukemia. The chain joins TRBV12-3 or TRBV12-4 to TRBJ2-1; TRBD2 might be the D (5 bases). Specimen: PBMCs from the stem cell graft donor, collected from the stem cell graft. CDR3 in DNA: TGTGCCAGCAGTTTAGAGTTAGGGTTGAGGGCCAAGTTCAATGAGCAGTTCTTC. Protein product: CASSLELGLRAKFNEQFF.